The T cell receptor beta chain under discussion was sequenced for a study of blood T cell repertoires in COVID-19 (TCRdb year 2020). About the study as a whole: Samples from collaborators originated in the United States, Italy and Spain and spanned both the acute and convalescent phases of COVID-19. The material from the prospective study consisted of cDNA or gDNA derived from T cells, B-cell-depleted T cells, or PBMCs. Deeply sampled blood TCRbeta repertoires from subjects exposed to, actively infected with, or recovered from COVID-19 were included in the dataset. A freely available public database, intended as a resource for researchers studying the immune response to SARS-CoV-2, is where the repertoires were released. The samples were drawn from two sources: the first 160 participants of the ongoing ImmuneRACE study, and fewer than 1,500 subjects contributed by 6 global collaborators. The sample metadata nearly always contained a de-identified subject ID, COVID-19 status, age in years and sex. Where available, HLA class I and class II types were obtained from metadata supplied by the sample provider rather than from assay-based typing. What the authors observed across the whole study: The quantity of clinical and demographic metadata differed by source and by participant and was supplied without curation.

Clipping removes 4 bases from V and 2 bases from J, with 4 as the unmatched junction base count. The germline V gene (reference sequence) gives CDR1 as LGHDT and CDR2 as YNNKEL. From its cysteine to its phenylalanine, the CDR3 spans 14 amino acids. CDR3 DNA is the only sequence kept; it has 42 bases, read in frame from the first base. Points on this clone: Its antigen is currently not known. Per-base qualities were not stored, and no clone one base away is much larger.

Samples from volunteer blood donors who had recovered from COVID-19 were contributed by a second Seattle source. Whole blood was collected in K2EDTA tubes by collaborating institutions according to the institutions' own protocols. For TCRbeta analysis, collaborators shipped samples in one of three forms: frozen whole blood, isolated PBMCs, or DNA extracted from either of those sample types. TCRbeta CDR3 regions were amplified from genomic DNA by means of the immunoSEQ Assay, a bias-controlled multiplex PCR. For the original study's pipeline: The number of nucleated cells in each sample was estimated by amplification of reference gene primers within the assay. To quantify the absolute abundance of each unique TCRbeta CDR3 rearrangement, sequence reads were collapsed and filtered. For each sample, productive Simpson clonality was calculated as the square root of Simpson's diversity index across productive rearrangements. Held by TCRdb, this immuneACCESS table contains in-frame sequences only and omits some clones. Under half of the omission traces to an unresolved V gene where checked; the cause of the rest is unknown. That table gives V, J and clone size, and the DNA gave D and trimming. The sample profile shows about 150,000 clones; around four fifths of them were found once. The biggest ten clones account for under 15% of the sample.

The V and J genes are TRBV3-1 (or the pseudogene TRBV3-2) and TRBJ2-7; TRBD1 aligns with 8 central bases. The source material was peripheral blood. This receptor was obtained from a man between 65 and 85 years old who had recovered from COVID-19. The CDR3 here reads CASSPGQGTYEQYF. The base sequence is TGTGCCAGCAGCCCCGGACAGGGTACCTACGAGCAGTACTTC.